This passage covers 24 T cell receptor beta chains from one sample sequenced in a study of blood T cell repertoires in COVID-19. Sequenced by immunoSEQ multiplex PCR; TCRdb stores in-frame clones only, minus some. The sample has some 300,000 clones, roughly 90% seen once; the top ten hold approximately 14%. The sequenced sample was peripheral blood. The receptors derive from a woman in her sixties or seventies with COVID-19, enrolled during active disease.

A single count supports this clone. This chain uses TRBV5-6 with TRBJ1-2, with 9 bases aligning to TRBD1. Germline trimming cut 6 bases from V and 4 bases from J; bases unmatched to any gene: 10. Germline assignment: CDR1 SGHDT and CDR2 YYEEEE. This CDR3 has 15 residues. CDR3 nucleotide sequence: TGTGCCAGCACTAAACTACAGGGGGCAGGCTATGGCTACACCTTC. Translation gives CASTKLQGAGYGYTF.

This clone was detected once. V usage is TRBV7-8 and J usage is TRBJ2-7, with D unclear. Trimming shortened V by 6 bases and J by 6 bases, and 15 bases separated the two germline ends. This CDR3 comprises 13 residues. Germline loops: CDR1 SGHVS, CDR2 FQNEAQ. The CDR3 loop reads CASSFSREREQYF. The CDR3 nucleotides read TGTGCCAGCAGTTTCAGTCGTGAACGCGAGCAGTACTTC.

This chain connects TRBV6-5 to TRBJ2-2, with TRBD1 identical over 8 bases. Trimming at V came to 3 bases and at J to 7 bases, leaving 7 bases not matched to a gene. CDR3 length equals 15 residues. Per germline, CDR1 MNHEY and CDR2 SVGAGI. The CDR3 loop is CASSYFQGADGELFF. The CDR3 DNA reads TGTGCCAGCAGTTATTTCCAGGGGGCGGACGGGGAGCTGTTTTTT.

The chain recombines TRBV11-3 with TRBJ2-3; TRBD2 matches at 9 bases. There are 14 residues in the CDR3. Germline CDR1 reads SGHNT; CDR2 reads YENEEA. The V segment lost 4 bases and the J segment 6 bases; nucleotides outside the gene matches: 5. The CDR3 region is CASSSGLASDTQYF. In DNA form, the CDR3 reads TGTGCCAGCAGCTCGGGACTAGCAAGTGATACGCAGTATTTT. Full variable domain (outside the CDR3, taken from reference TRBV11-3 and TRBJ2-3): EAGVVQSPRYKIIEKKQPVAFWCNPISGHNTLYWYLQNLGQGPELLIRYENEEAVDDSQLPKDRFSAERLKGVDSTLKIQPAELGDSAVYLCASSSGLASDTQYFGPGTRLTVL.

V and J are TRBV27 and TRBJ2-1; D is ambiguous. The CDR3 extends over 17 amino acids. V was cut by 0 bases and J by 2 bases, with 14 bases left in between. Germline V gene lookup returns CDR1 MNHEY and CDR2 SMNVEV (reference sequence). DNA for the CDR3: TGTGCCAGCAGTTTATCGATCCTATTCGCGGCCTACAATGAGCAGTTCTTC. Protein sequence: CASSLSILFAAYNEQFF.

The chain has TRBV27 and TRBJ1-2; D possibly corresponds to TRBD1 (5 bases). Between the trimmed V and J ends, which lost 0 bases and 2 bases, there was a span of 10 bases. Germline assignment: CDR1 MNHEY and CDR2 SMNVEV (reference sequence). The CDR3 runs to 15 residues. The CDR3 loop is CASSLSFQGNYGYTF. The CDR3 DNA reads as TGTGCCAGCAGTTTATCGTTTCAGGGAAACTATGGCTACACCTTC.

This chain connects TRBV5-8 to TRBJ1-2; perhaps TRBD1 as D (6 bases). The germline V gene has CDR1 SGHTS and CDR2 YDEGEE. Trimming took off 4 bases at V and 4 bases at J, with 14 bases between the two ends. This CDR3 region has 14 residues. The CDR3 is CASSSGTPGYGYTF. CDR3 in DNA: TGTGCCAGCAGCAGCGGGACACCGGGCTATGGCTACACCTTC.

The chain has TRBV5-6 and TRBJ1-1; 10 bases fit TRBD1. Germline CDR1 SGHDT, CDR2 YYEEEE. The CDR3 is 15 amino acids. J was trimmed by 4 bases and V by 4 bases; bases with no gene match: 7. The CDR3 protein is CASSTMTGGFTEAFF. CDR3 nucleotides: TGTGCCAGCAGCACAATGACAGGGGGCTTCACTGAAGCTTTCTTT.

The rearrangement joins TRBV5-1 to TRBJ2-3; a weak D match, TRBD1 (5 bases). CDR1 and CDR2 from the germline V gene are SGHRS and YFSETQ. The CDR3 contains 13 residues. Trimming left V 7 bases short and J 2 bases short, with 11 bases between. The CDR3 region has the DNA TGCGCCAGCGGCGGACAAAACACAGATACGCAGTATTTT. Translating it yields CASGGQNTDTQYF. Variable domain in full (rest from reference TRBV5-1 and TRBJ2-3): KAGVTQTPRYLIKTRGQQVTLSCSPISGHRSVSWYQQTPGQGLQFLFEYFSETQRNKGNFPGRFSGRQFSNSRSEMNVSTLELGDSALYLCASGGQNTDTQYFGPGTRLTVL.

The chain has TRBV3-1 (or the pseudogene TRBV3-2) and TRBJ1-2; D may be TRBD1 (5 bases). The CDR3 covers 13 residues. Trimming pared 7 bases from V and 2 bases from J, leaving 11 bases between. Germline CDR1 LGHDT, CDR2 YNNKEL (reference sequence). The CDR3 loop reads CASTPAGNYGYTF. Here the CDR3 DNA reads TGTGCCAGCACCCCCGCAGGGAACTATGGCTACACCTTC.

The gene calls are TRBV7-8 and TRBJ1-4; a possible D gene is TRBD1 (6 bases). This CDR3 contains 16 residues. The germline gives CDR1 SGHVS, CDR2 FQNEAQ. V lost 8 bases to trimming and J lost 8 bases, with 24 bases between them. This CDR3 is CASCPLVQGIKEKLFF. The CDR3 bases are TGTGCCAGCTGCCCTTTGGTGCAGGGGATTAAGGAAAAACTGTTTTTT.

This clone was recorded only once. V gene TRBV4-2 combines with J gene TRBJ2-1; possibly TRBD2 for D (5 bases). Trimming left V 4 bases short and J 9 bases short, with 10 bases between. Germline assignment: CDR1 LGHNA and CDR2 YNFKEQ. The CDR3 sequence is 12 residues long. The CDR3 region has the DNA TGTGCCAGCAGCCTCACCGGAGGTGAGCAGTTCTTC. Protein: CASSLTGGEQFF.

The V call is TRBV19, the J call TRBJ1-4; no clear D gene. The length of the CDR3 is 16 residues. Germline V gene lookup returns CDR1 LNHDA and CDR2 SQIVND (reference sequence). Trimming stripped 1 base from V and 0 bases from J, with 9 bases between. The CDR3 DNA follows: TGTGCCAGTAGTATAGTGGGCCAACCAACTAATGAAAAACTGTTTTTT. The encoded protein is CASSIVGQPTNEKLFF. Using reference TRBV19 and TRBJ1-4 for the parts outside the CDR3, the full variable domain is DGGITQSPKYLFRKEGQNVTLSCEQNLNHDAMYWYRQDPGQGLRLIYYSQIVNDFQKGDIAEGYSVSREKKESFPLTVTSAQKNPTAFYLCASSIVGQPTNEKLFFGSGTQLSVL.

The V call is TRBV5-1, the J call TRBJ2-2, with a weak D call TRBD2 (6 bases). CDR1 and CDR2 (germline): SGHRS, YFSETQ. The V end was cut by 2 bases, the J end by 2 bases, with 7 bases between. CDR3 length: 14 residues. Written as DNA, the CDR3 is TGCGCCAGCAGCTTTGGGACTAACACCGGGGAGCTGTTTTTT. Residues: CASSFGTNTGELFF. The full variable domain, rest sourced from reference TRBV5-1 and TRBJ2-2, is KAGVTQTPRYLIKTRGQQVTLSCSPISGHRSVSWYQQTPGQGLQFLFEYFSETQRNKGNFPGRFSGRQFSNSRSEMNVSTLELGDSALYLCASSFGTNTGELFFGEGSRLTVL.

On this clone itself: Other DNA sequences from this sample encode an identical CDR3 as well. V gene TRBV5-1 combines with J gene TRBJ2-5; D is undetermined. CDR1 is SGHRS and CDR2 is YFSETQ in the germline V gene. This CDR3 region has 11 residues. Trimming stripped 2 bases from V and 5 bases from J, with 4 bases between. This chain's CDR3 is CASSLEETQYF. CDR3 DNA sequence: TGCGCCAGCAGCTTAGAGGAGACCCAGTACTTC.

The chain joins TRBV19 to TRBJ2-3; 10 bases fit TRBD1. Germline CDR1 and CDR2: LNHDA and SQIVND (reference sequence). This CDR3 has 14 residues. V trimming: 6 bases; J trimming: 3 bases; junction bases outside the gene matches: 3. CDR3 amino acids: CASSRDRGTDTQYF. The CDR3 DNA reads TGTGCCAGTAGCCGGGACAGGGGAACAGATACGCAGTATTTT. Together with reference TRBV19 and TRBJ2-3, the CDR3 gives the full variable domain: DGGITQSPKYLFRKEGQNVTLSCEQNLNHDAMYWYRQDPGQGLRLIYYSQIVNDFQKGDIAEGYSVSREKKESFPLTVTSAQKNPTAFYLCASSRDRGTDTQYFGPGTRLTVL.

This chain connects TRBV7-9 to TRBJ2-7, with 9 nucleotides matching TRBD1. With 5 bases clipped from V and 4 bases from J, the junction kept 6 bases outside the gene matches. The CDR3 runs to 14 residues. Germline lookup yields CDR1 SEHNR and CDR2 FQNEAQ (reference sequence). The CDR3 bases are TGTGCCAGCAGCCCCCGGGACAGGGCGTACGAGCAGTACTTC. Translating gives CASSPRDRAYEQYF.

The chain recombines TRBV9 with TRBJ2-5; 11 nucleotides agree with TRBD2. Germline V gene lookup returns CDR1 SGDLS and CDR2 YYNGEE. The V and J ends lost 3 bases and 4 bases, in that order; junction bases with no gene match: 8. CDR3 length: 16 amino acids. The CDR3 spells CASSALTSGGRETQYF. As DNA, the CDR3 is TGTGCCAGCAGCGCCCTCACTAGCGGGGGAAGAGAGACCCAGTACTTC.

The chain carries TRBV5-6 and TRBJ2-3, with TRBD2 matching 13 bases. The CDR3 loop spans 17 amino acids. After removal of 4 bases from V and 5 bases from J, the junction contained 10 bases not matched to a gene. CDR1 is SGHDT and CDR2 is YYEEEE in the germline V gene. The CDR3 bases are TGTGCCAGCAGCCTTGGACTAGCGGGGGCCATGGGAGATACGCAGTATTTT. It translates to CASSLGLAGAMGDTQYF.

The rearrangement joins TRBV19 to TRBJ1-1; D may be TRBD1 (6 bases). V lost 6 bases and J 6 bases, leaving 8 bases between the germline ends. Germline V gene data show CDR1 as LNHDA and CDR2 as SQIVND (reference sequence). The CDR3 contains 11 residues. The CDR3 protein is CASSHRAEAFF. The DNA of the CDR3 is TGTGCCAGTAGCCACAGGGCTGAAGCTTTCTTT.

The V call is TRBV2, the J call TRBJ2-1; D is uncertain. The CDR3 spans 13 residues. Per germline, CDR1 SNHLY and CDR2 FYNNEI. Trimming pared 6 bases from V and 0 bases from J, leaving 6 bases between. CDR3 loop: CASSTSSYNEQFF. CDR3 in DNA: TGTGCCAGCAGCACCAGCTCCTACAATGAGCAGTTCTTC.

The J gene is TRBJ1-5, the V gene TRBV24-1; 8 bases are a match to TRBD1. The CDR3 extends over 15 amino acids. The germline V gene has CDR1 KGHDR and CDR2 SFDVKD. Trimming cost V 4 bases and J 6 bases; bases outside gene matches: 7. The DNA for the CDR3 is TGTGCCACCAGTGACGGACAGGGTCTGGGTCAGCCCCAGCATTTT. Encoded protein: CATSDGQGLGQPQHF.

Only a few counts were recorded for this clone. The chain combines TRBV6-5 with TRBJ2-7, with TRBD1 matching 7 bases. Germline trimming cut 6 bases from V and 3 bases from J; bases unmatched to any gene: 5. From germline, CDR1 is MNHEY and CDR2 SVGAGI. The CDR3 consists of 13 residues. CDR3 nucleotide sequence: TGTGCCAGCAGGTCACAGGGGATCTACGAGCAGTACTTC. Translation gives CASRSQGIYEQYF.

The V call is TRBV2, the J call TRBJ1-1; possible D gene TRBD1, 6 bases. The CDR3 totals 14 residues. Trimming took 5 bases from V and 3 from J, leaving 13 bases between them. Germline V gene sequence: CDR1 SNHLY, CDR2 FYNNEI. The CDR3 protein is CASSRTATYTEAFF. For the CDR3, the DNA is TGTGCCAGCAGTCGGACAGCAACTTACACTGAAGCTTTCTTT.